These 3 T cell receptor beta chains share one sample of origin, sequenced in a study of blood T cell repertoires in COVID-19. Repertoires were generated with immunoSEQ multiplex PCR, while TCRdb's copy carries only in-frame clones and drops some. The sample lists roughly 260,000 clones, around 80% seen once, with 4% in the top ten. Sequenced sample: peripheral blood. These receptors all stem from a woman in her thirties or forties with active or convalescent COVID-19.

The gene calls are TRBV4-1 and TRBJ2-2; 8 bases align to TRBD1. The CDR3 runs to 17 residues. V lost 4 bases to trimming and J lost 6 bases; unmatched junction nucleotides: 13. CDR1 and CDR2 (germline): MGHRA, YSYEKL. The CDR3 sequence: CASSRGPDRDRAGELFF. As DNA, the CDR3 is TGCGCCAGCAGCCGCGGTCCGGACAGGGATAGGGCCGGGGAGCTGTTTTTT.

The rearrangement joins TRBV4-1 to TRBJ1-5; D unclear. The V gene lost 4 bases and the J gene lost 4 bases, with 14 bases spanning the gap. In germline, CDR1 is MGHRA, CDR2 YSYEKL. There are 15 residues in the CDR3. As DNA, the CDR3 is TGCGCCAGCAGCCCCCGGGAGGCGGGGAATCAGCCCCAGCATTTT. It is translated as CASSPREAGNQPQHF.

This chain links TRBV6-2 or TRBV6-3 with TRBJ1-1; D is unresolved. The CDR3 is 13 amino acids. The V end lost 2 bases, the J end lost 2 bases, and 6 bases lay between the germline ends. The germline gives CDR1 MNHEY, CDR2 SVGEGT. CDR3 bases: TGTGCCAGCAGTTACCTGTTAAACACTGAAGCTTTCTTT. Amino acids: CASSYLLNTEAFF.